This TCR beta chain stems from a study of T-cell reconstitution after alpha-beta-depleted transplantation in children. Whole-study findings and limits: Fresh T-cell production supplied most of the T-cell counts and diversity seen one year after transplant.

To note about this clonotype: Its antigen is currently unknown.

The CDR3 spans 13 residues. V lost 8 bases and J 3 bases, leaving 11 bases between the germline ends. The TCRbeta library was prepared with unique molecular identifiers. TCRdb called the PCR reads again in MiXCR, with one record for every CDR3 protein. The sample has about 1,000,000 distinct CDR3 sequences, under 30% seen once; the top ten hold 25% to 35%. This TCR was sampled from a boy under two years old who had a stem cell transplant for SCID, so the T cells may come from the graft donor. The genes are TRBV12-3 or TRBV12-4 and TRBJ1-5; no clear D. Source: PBMCs, mostly from graft donor cells, taken 360 days after TCRalphabeta/CD19-depleted stem cell transplant. CDR3 residues: CASGLGNNQPQHF. The CDR3 DNA follows: TGTGCCAGCGGGTTAGGGAACAATCAGCCCCAGCATTTT.